The 30 T cell receptor beta chains reported below all come from one sample, sequenced in a study of Ad26.COV2.S vaccination and SARS-CoV-2 variants. Indicated treatment: some 20 received Ad26.COV2.S at low or high dose, single or two shots; roughly five received placebo; per-sample allocation not given. Day 63 following the first vaccine or placebo injection was when the samples were taken. Some clones are missing from TCRdb's copy, which holds only in-frame ones; the method was immunoSEQ multiplex PCR. The table shows about 350,000 clones, with less than 90% occurring only once. Material: peripheral blood, obtained in a trial of Ad26.COV2.S vaccine versus placebo. These receptors originate from a person aged 18-65 years who received the Ad26.COV2.S COVID-19 vaccine or a placebo.

This clone occurred once. J is TRBJ2-2 and V is TRBV3-1 (or the pseudogene TRBV3-2), with D possibly called TRBD1 or TRBD2 (5 bases each). The CDR3 is 16 residues long. Germline V CDR1 and CDR2: LGHDT, YNNKEL (reference sequence). Trimming pared 3 bases from V and 6 bases from J, leaving 17 bases between. The CDR3 DNA reads TGTGCCAGCAGCCATTCCGGGGCAGGTAAAGCCGGGGAGCTGTTTTTT. Its translation: CASSHSGAGKAGELFF.

As to this clone: The sample carries other DNA sequences with the same CDR3. This chain links TRBV6-2 or TRBV6-3 with TRBJ1-1; D not resolved. The CDR3 sequence is 13 residues long. CDR1 is MNHEY and CDR2 is SVGEGT in the germline V gene. Trimming took off 2 bases at V and 4 bases at J, with 8 bases between the two ends. The chain's CDR3 is CASSYTGGTEAFF. CDR3 DNA sequence: TGTGCCAGCAGTTACACCGGCGGCACTGAAGCTTTCTTT.

The J gene is TRBJ2-1, the V gene TRBV28; tentative D call: TRBD2 (5 bases). The length of the CDR3 is 13 residues. Per germline, CDR1 MDHEN and CDR2 SYDVKM. V was trimmed by 6 bases and J by 12 bases, leaving 18 bases between them. CDR3 nucleotides: TGTGCCAGCAGACTCCCCCGGGGTAGTGGGCAGTTCTTC. This translates into CASRLPRGSGQFF.

Comment on this clone: One end of the junction does not line up with germline, which may come from a read error. This sequence joins TRBV28 and TRBJ2-7, with D perhaps matching TRBD1 (6 bases). This CDR3 comprises 13 residues. CDR1 and CDR2 (germline): MDHEN, SYDVKM. This chain's CDR3 is CASSTNPIATGHF. For the CDR3, the DNA is TGTGCCAGCAGCACCAACCCAATAGCGACAGGCCACTTC.

The chain uses TRBV28 and TRBJ2-7; 7 bases align to TRBD2. The CDR3 has 16 amino acids. V gave up 5 bases and J gave up 4 bases; unmatched junction bases: 14. Per germline, CDR1 MDHEN and CDR2 SYDVKM. The CDR3 sequence is CASSQLVAGVRYEQYF. CDR3 coding DNA: TGTGCCAGCAGTCAACTAGTGGCGGGAGTTAGGTACGAGCAGTACTTC.

V and J are TRBV7-5 and TRBJ2-1; TRBD2 was called by the table and not checked on the DNA. TRBV7-5 is noted as a pseudogene. This CDR3 spans 12 amino acids. CDR3 amino acids: CARSSGLPEQFF. The CDR3 DNA reads TGTGCCAGAAGCTCGGGACTACCCGAGCAGTTCTTC.

This clone has only one observation. The gene calls are TRBV28 and TRBJ2-1; D might be TRBD2 (7 bases). Trimming cost V 6 bases and J 4 bases, with 19 bases left between them. Germline V gene lookup returns CDR1 MDHEN and CDR2 SYDVKM. This CDR3 is built from 16 residues. The CDR3 DNA sequence: TGTGCCAGCAGGGGTTTCCGGGGGGCAACTTACAATGAGCAGTTCTTC. This encodes CASRGFRGATYNEQFF. The whole variable domain, remainder taken from reference TRBV28 and TRBJ2-1, is DVKVTQSSRYLVKRTGEKVFLECVQDMDHENMFWYRQDPGLGLRLIYFSYDVKMKEKGDIPEGYSVSREKKERFSLILESASTNQTSMYLCASRGFRGATYNEQFFGPGTRLTVL.

This clone was counted between two and nine times. The J gene is TRBJ2-7, the V gene TRBV7-8; no clear D. The germline gives CDR1 SGHVS, CDR2 FQNEAQ. This CDR3 spans 12 amino acids. Trimming took off 3 bases at V and 4 bases at J, with 7 bases between the two ends. The DNA of the CDR3 is TGTGCCAGCAGCTTGAGCCCATACGAGCAGTACTTC. Protein: CASSLSPYEQYF. The entire variable domain, with the rest obtained from reference TRBV7-8 and TRBJ2-7, is as follows: GAGVSQSPRYKVAKRGQDVALRCDPISGHVSLFWYQQALGQGPEFLTYFQNEAQLDKSGLPSDRFFAERPEGSVSTLKIQRTQQEDSAVYLCASSLSPYEQYFGPGTRLTVT.

The chain uses TRBV5-8 and TRBJ2-5; D possibly corresponds to TRBD1 (7 bases). V was pared by 4 bases and J by 4 bases, with 17 bases between. The CDR3 has 15 amino acids. Germline values: CDR1 SGHTS, CDR2 YDEGEE. CDR3 coding DNA: TGTGCCAGCAGCCTACGGACAGGAGGGGTAGAGACCCAGTACTTC. It yields the protein CASSLRTGGVETQYF.

CDR3 bases: TGTGCCAGCATGCTTGTGGCAGGGGGTATGGGCGAGCAGTACTTC. Translation gives CASMLVAGGMGEQYF. V and J are TRBV28 and TRBJ2-7; 7 positions match TRBD1. With V trimmed by 7 bases and J by 6 bases, 15 bases remained unmatched. Germline CDR1 MDHEN, CDR2 SYDVKM. The CDR3 is 15 amino acids.

The chain links TRBV6-6 to TRBJ1-2; the match to TRBD1 covers 7 bases. Germline CDR1 MNHNY, CDR2 SVGAGI (reference sequence). The CDR3 has 14 residues. Trimming cost V 5 bases and J 7 bases; bases outside gene matches: 10. CDR3: CASSAGSAGGGYTF. The CDR3 nucleotides read TGTGCCAGCAGTGCAGGGTCTGCAGGGGGTGGCTACACCTTC.

Worth noting for this clone: Other DNA sequences of this sample code for an identical CDR3. The chain is built from TRBV4-1 and TRBJ2-2; 7 nucleotides match TRBD1. CDR1 and CDR2 from the germline V gene are MGHRA and YSYEKL. The CDR3 extends over 15 amino acids. V was pared by 6 bases and J by 0 bases, with 4 bases of the junction left unmatched. This chain's CDR3 is CASSQTGTNTGELFF. The CDR3 DNA reads as TGCGCCAGCAGTCAGACAGGGACGAACACCGGGGAGCTGTTTTTT.

V gene TRBV6-2 or TRBV6-3 combines with J gene TRBJ1-4; D not resolved. V was clipped by 4 bases and J by 2 bases, with 8 bases between them. Per germline, CDR1 MNHEY and CDR2 SVGEGT. The CDR3 length is 14 residues. The CDR3 coding sequence is TGTGCCAGCAGTTCCGGGGATACTAATGAAAAACTGTTTTTT. Amino acids: CASSSGDTNEKLFF.

The genes are TRBV28 and TRBJ1-4; D is perhaps TRBD1 (5 bases). From germline, CDR1 is MDHEN and CDR2 SYDVKM. Trimming took off 3 bases at V and 8 bases at J, with 16 bases between the two ends. The CDR3 is 15 residues long. This CDR3 is CASSLVRDGGEKLFF. The DNA of the CDR3 is TGTGCCAGCAGTTTGGTTAGGGACGGAGGGGAAAAACTGTTTTTT.

This chain links TRBV27 with TRBJ1-6; D unclear. The CDR3 spans 14 residues. The germline CDR1 and CDR2 sequences are MNHEY and SMNVEV (reference sequence). V was clipped by 2 bases and J by 5 bases, with 7 bases between them. In nucleotides, the CDR3 is TGTGCCAGCAGTTTAGGGCGGAATAATTCACCCCTCCACTTT. Protein: CASSLGRNNSPLHF.

This rearrangement joins TRBV19 to TRBJ2-3, with no clear D. Per germline, CDR1 LNHDA and CDR2 SQIVND (reference sequence). Trimming stripped 7 bases from V and 2 bases from J, with 16 bases between. The CDR3 totals 15 residues. DNA of the CDR3: TGTGCCAGTACCGCGAAGAAGGACCTCACAGATACGCAGTATTTT. Encoded protein: CASTAKKDLTDTQYF.

This chain connects TRBV19 to TRBJ1-2; D is perhaps TRBD1 (5 bases). CDR1 LNHDA and CDR2 SQIVND come from the germline V gene (reference sequence). The CDR3 spans 14 residues. Trimming removed 5 bases at V and 1 base at J, with 11 bases between. CDR3 nucleotide sequence: TGTGCCAGTAGTTCTTCAGGGATTAACTATGGCTACACCTTC. This encodes CASSSSGINYGYTF.

The rearrangement uses TRBV11-2 and TRBJ2-1; D is perhaps TRBD2 (5 bases). V lost 2 bases and J 13 bases, leaving 6 bases between the germline ends. CDR3 length: 10 amino acids. In germline, CDR1 is SGHAT, CDR2 FQNNGV. This CDR3 is CASSLTSQFF. In DNA, the CDR3 is TGTGCCAGCAGCTTAACTAGTCAGTTCTTC.

J is TRBJ1-1 and V is TRBV6-5; the match to TRBD1 covers 8 bases. From germline, CDR1 is MNHEY and CDR2 SVGAGI. This CDR3 is 15 amino acids long. V was clipped by 0 bases and J by 8 bases; unmatched bases: 8. CDR3 DNA: TGTGCCAGCAGTTACTCAATTCGCGGGACAGGAGAAGCTTTCTTT. Its translation is CASSYSIRGTGEAFF.

The chain links TRBV19 to TRBJ1-1; the D gene is possibly TRBD1 (5 bases). The CDR3 spans 14 residues. Trimming left V 9 bases short and J 3 bases short, with 17 bases between. CDR1 LNHDA and CDR2 SQIVND come from the germline V gene (reference sequence). The CDR3 spells CASAFREAHTEAFF. The CDR3 nucleotides are TGTGCCAGCGCGTTCAGGGAGGCTCACACTGAAGCTTTCTTT. The complete variable domain, with remaining parts taken from reference TRBV19 and TRBJ1-1, reads DGGITQSPKYLFRKEGQNVTLSCEQNLNHDAMYWYRQDPGQGLRLIYYSQIVNDFQKGDIAEGYSVSREKKESFPLTVTSAQKNPTAFYLCASAFREAHTEAFFGQGTRLTVV.

The chain is built from TRBV2 and TRBJ2-3; TRBD1 or TRBD2 may be the D gene (6 bases each). The CDR3 covers 17 residues. Deletions cut 5 bases from V and 5 bases from J, with 23 bases between. The germline CDR1 and CDR2 sequences are SNHLY and FYNNEI. The CDR3: CASSPGGGRTSGDTQYF. Written as DNA, the CDR3 is TGTGCCAGCAGTCCTGGAGGGGGGCGTACCTCCGGAGATACGCAGTATTTT.

The chain recombines TRBV6-2 or TRBV6-3 with TRBJ1-1; the D gene is possibly TRBD1 (5 bases). V dropped 0 bases and J dropped 3 bases, with 14 bases sitting between them. Germline CDR1 is MNHEY and CDR2 is SVGEGT. The CDR3 sequence is 16 residues long. CDR3 sequence: CASSYSAGGGDTEAFF. Here the CDR3 DNA reads TGTGCCAGCAGTTACTCGGCTGGCGGGGGTGACACTGAAGCTTTCTTT.

This chain uses TRBV25-1 with TRBJ2-5; D not resolved. There are 12 residues in the CDR3. Trimming left V 6 bases short and J 2 bases short, with 7 bases between. Looked up from germline, CDR1 is MGHDK and CDR2 is SYGVNS. The CDR3 region has the DNA TGTGCCAGCAGGGGCAGACAAGAGACCCAGTACTTC. Translation gives CASRGRQETQYF.

This chain uses TRBV7-3 with TRBJ2-5; 7 bases line up with TRBD1. Trimming cost V 2 bases and J 6 bases; bases outside gene matches: 6. Germline assignment: CDR1 SGHTA and CDR2 FQGTGA. This CDR3 is 14 amino acids long. The CDR3 region has the DNA TGTGCCAGCAGCTTAGTAGGGGGCGACCAGACCCAGTACTTC. The encoded protein is CASSLVGGDQTQYF.

The chain has TRBV5-1 and TRBJ1-4; D gene unclear. Trimming cost V 0 bases and J 0 bases, with 6 bases left between them. Germline V gives CDR1 SGHRS, CDR2 YFSETQ. This CDR3 comprises 15 residues. CDR3 in DNA: TGCGCCAGCAGCTTGGCAGGAGCAACTAATGAAAAACTGTTTTTT. Its protein is CASSLAGATNEKLFF.

The J gene is TRBJ2-1, the V gene TRBV4-3; the D gene is possibly TRBD1 (5 bases). The V gene lost 5 bases and the J gene lost 0 bases, with 11 bases spanning the gap. Germline V gene sequence: CDR1 LGHNA, CDR2 YSLEER. This CDR3 spans 15 amino acids. The CDR3 DNA is TGCGCCAGCAGCATCTCGACAGTCTCCTACAATGAGCAGTTCTTC. Its protein is CASSISTVSYNEQFF.

J is TRBJ2-7 and V is TRBV6-2 or TRBV6-3; D tentatively fits TRBD1 or TRBD2 (5 bases each). Trimming took off 0 bases at V and 0 bases at J, with 9 bases between the two ends. This CDR3 comprises 15 residues. Per germline, CDR1 MNHEY and CDR2 SVGEGT. CDR3 sequence reads: CASSYSGTASYEQYF. CDR3 DNA sequence: TGTGCCAGCAGTTACTCGGGGACGGCCTCCTACGAGCAGTACTTC.

The genes are TRBV29-1 and TRBJ2-7; 11 nucleotides match TRBD2. The CDR3 length is 13 residues. After removal of 7 bases from V and 5 bases from J, the junction contained 7 bases not matched to a gene. Germline CDR1 SQVTM, CDR2 ANQGSEA. CDR3 region: CSAWTSGYDEQYF. CDR3 in DNA: TGCAGCGCCTGGACTAGCGGGTACGACGAGCAGTACTTC.

The V call is TRBV10-3, the J call TRBJ2-7, with 7 positions matching TRBD1. V dropped 6 bases and J dropped 6; count of bases not matched to a gene: 5. Germline CDR1 reads ENHRY; CDR2 reads SYGVKD. The CDR3 extends over 12 amino acids. CDR3 in amino acids: CAIRVQGSEQYF. The CDR3 DNA sequence: TGTGCCATCAGGGTACAGGGGTCCGAGCAGTACTTC.

The chain links TRBV4-1 to TRBJ2-3; 11 nucleotides line up with TRBD2. The CDR3 totals 17 residues. V trimming: 4 bases; J trimming: 1 base; junction bases outside the gene matches: 7. Per germline, CDR1 MGHRA and CDR2 YSYEKL. CDR3 amino acids: CASSLEGLAVGTDTQYF. The CDR3 nucleotides read TGCGCCAGCAGCCTCGAGGGACTAGCGGTTGGCACAGATACGCAGTATTTT.